Shown below are 11 T cell receptor beta chains from a single sample sequenced in a study of molecular identifiers for immune sequencing clone quantification. TCRdb itself ran the PCR reads through MiXCR, one entry per CDR3 protein. The table has about 630,000 distinct CDR3 sequences, 25% seen once. Sequencing was carried out using naive CD8+ T cells from blood, with Jurkat cell RNA spiked in. Subset here: FACS-sorted CD8+CD4-CCR7+CD45RA+ naive T cells. The receptors here all came from a human donor in good health. Some libraries in this study had Jurkat cell RNA spiked in.

With regard to this clonotype: As the CDR3 is not closed by the conserved phenylalanine or tryptophan, this likely results from a read error. CDR3 DNA: TGTGCCACCAGTGGCCCGGGACATAAGGGCGAAGAGACCCAGTACTCC. Its protein product is CATSGPGHKGEETQYS. The chain carries TRBV24-1 and TRBJ2-5, with D perhaps matching TRBD1 (6 bases). Trimming pared 5 bases from V and 3 bases from J, leaving 18 bases between. The CDR3 totals 16 residues. CDR1 is KGHDR, CDR2 SFDVKD, per germline.

The chain couples TRBV7-6 to TRBJ2-7; perhaps TRBD2 as D (5 bases). The CDR3 has 15 amino acids. The germline CDR1 and CDR2 sequences are SGHVS and FNYEAQ. Trimming left V 5 bases short and J 3 bases short, with 17 bases between. Here the CDR3 reads CASSQNALAGYEQYF. CDR3 coding DNA: TGTGCCAGCAGCCAAAACGCGCTAGCAGGCTACGAGCAGTACTTC.

This chain connects TRBV19 to TRBJ2-7, with D maybe TRBD2 (6 bases). Trimming took off 7 bases at V and 4 bases at J, with 20 bases between the two ends. The length of the CDR3 is 15 residues. Germline V gene sequence: CDR1 LNHDA, CDR2 SQIVND (reference sequence). The CDR3 spells CASTIGTGTFYEQYF. The CDR3 bases are TGTGCCAGTACCATCGGGACGGGGACTTTTTACGAGCAGTACTTC.

Only a few counts were recorded for this clonotype. This sequence joins TRBV13 and TRBJ2-7; 7 nucleotides agree with TRBD2. The junction had 6 bases not matched to a gene; V was cut back by 4 bases and J by 3 bases. Germline V gene data show CDR1 as PRHDT and CDR2 as FYEKMQ (reference sequence). CDR3 size: 14 residues. CDR3 bases: TGTGCCAGCAGCTCCATCGTAGCGGGCTACGAGCAGTACTTC. It translates to CASSSIVAGYEQYF.

This clonotype was observed a few times. Just one base apart from a much larger clone, this may be a read error. The conserved final phenylalanine or tryptophan is absent from the CDR3, which likely points to a read error. This chain links TRBV20-1 with TRBJ2-3; D uncertain. This CDR3 region has 14 residues. V was pared by 0 bases and J by 12 bases, with 19 bases between. The V gene's germline CDR1 is DFQATT and CDR2 SNEGSKA (reference sequence). Here the CDR3 reads CSARDQAQLDPQYL. CDR3 DNA sequence: TGCAGTGCTAGAGATCAGGCCCAGTTAGATCCCCAGTATCTT.

The genes are TRBV5-6 and TRBJ2-7, with D possibly being TRBD1 (5 bases). V lost 4 bases to trimming and J lost 7 bases, with 15 bases between them. CDR1 and CDR2 from the germline V gene are SGHDT and YYEEEE. This CDR3 region has 13 residues. CDR3 loop: CASSLWTRGEQYF. The CDR3 DNA reads TGTGCCAGCAGCCTCTGGACAAGGGGAGAGCAGTACTTC.

This clonotype has at least ten counts. V gene TRBV9 combines with J gene TRBJ2-3; 13 bases line up with TRBD2. This CDR3 spans 15 amino acids. The V and J ends lost 3 bases and 12 bases, in that order; junction bases with no gene match: 10. Germline CDR1 is SGDLS and CDR2 is YYNGEE. The CDR3 reads CASSAAGTSGASQYF. As DNA, the CDR3 is TGTGCCAGCAGCGCCGCCGGGACTAGCGGGGCCTCACAGTATTTT.

This clonotype showed up many times. The rearrangement links TRBV13 to TRBJ1-4, with unresolved D. In germline, CDR1 is PRHDT, CDR2 FYEKMQ (reference sequence). Trimming removed 5 bases at V and 6 bases at J, with 10 bases between. The CDR3 is 13 amino acids. CDR3 sequence (DNA): TGTGCCAGCAGCACCGGCGGTGATGAAAAACTGTTTTTT. Translated: CASSTGGDEKLFF.

The table lists this clonotype with many counts. Here the CDR3 DNA reads TGCGCCAGCAGCCAAGATCCCAGGGTTTCAGATACGCAGTATTTT. The encoded protein is CASSQDPRVSDTQYF. The rearrangement joins TRBV4-3 to TRBJ2-3; a possible D gene is TRBD1 (5 bases). CDR1 LGHNA and CDR2 YSLEER come from the germline V gene. The CDR3 consists of 15 residues. Trimming took 0 bases from V and 4 from J, leaving 11 bases between them.

This chain links TRBV19 with TRBJ2-7; D remains ambiguous. The V and J ends lost 1 base and 3 bases respectively, with 13 bases between them. CDR1 is LNHDA and CDR2 is SQIVND in the germline V gene (reference sequence). CDR3 length: 15 residues. The CDR3 nucleotides are TGTGCCAGTAGTATAGGACAAGGCGTGCACTACGAGCAGTACTTC. It translates to CASSIGQGVHYEQYF.

This clonotype was counted at least ten times. The chain couples TRBV12-3 or TRBV12-4 to TRBJ2-7; possibly TRBD1 for D (5 bases). The CDR3 is made up of 14 amino acids. V lost 6 bases to trimming and J lost 3 bases, with 15 bases between them. The CDR3 DNA sequence: TGTGCCAGCAGCCTTATGACAGATTTCTACGAGCAGTACTTC. Protein: CASSLMTDFYEQYF.